This TCR beta chain stems from a study of T cell clonality in common variable immunodeficiency. Study conclusions and caveats: Reportedly, TCR beta sequences from common variable immunodeficiency showed fewer deletions and N-nucleotide insertions. The cause of increased CVID clonality remains unclear without subpopulation sequencing.

Profiling relied on immunoSEQ multiplex PCR, and the TCRdb table lists in-frame clones only, not all of them. Sampling found roughly 60,000 clones, none seen once. In this sample, this clone turned up many times. The antigen remains unidentified. The sequence runs out 3 residues before the end of the CDR3; the remainder is reconstructed from the germline J gene. After removal of 3 bases from V and 9 bases from J, the junction contained 17 bases not matched to a gene. The CDR3 is 17 residues long. Germline V lookup: CDR1 DFQATT, CDR2 SNEGSKA (reference sequence). The sample consisted of peripheral blood mononuclear cells. The chain joins TRBV20-1 to TRBJ2-1, with 10 bases lining up with TRBD2. This sequence was found in a person aged 18 to 75 in good health. CDR3 DNA (partial): TGCAGTGCTAGGGAAGAAAAGCGGGAGGGCCAAGGGGTTGAG. It codes for CSAREEKREGQGVE. The entire CDR3 reads CSAREEKREGQGVEQFF.